This T cell receptor beta chain was identified during a study of CXCR3-negative and CXCR3-positive naive CD8 T cells. Remarks on this clonotype: Its antigen remains unknown.

Study outcomes and limitations: Comparison of naive CXCR3-negative and CXCR3-positive cells revealed similar TRBV-TRBJ usage, while memory cells differed. The study found comparably high diversity in both naive subsets and much lower diversity in memory CD8+ cells.

Germline CDR1 reads SGHTA; CDR2 reads FQGNSA. This CDR3 is built from 14 residues. It was by 5' RACE with UMI labels that the TRB cDNA libraries were prepared. From its re-call of the 5' RACE reads, TCRdb lists each CDR3 protein once, without DNA. The table lists more than 45,000 distinct CDR3 sequences. Subsets of CD8+ T cells were each sorted in triplicate at some 300,000 cells apiece. The sequenced material came from memory CD8+ T cells from blood. V is TRBV7-2 and J is TRBJ2-1; absent DNA, TCRdb's TRBD2 call cannot be checked. The clonotype comes from a human donor in good health. Some clones in this sample may be carry-over from other donors' samples. The CDR3 protein is CASSLEPSGNEQFF.